These 27 T cell receptor beta chains came from one sample sequenced in a study of T cells in Graves' hyperthyroidism and ophthalmopathy. TCR beta CDR3 regions were amplified from RNA transcripts. HTBI primers drove first-round RT-PCR of the TCR CDR3. TCRdb analysed the multiplex PCR reads with MiXCR anew, one entry per CDR3 protein. The table records roughly 840,000 distinct CDR3 sequences, around 38% of them present only once. Material for sequencing was blood. The origin of the receptors is a man between 18 and 35 years old with Graves' hyperthyroidism.

Ten or more counts support this clonotype. The rearrangement joins TRBV29-1 to TRBJ1-1, with TRBD1 identical over 7 bases. Losses at the gene ends were 0 bases for V and 5 bases for J; bases not matched to a gene: 12. The CDR3 sequence is 16 residues long. CDR1 SQVTM and CDR2 ANQGSEA come from the germline V gene. Here the CDR3 reads CSVEDLGRGKGTEAFF. CDR3 nucleotides: TGCAGCGTTGAAGATCTGGGCAGGGGGAAAGGGACTGAAGCTTTCTTT.

This clonotype has at least ten counts. This chain joins TRBV7-9 and TRBJ1-4, with TRBD1 as a possible D gene (5 bases). Trimming cost V 2 bases and J 8 bases, with 12 bases left between them. The germline CDR1 and CDR2 sequences are SEHNR and FQNEAQ (reference sequence). The CDR3 covers 14 residues. CDR3 loop: CASSLRTGGEKLFF. CDR3 sequence (DNA): TGTGCCAGCAGCTTACGAACGGGGGGAGAAAAACTGTTTTTT.

The chain links TRBV5-5 to TRBJ2-7; D possibly corresponds to TRBD2 (5 bases). The CDR3 contains 15 residues. CDR1 is SGHKS and CDR2 is YYEKEE in the germline V gene (reference sequence). Trimming took off 6 bases at V and 6 bases at J, with 22 bases between the two ends. The DNA of the CDR3 is TGTGCCAGCACCGCCCGGGCCCTCGGAGGATCCGAGCAGTACTTC. This codes for CASTARALGGSEQYF.

On this clonotype: This may come from a read error, since a much larger clone is one base off. This chain links TRBV4-2 with TRBJ2-6; TRBD1 might be the D (5 bases). The CDR3 consists of 15 residues. Germline V gene data show CDR1 as LGHNA and CDR2 as YNFKEQ. In DNA form, the CDR3 reads TGTGCCAGCAGCTCTACCAAGACTGGGGCCACCGTCCTGACTTTC. This gives the protein CASSSTKTGATVLTF.

The V gene is TRBV20-1, the J gene TRBJ2-5; 9 bases align to TRBD1. The CDR3 sequence is 14 residues long. V was pared by 3 bases and J by 9 bases, with 11 bases of the junction left unmatched. Germline CDR1 and CDR2: DFQATT and SNEGSKA (reference sequence). CDR3 loop: CSARDGTGNQPQYF. DNA for the CDR3: TGCAGTGCTAGGGATGGGACAGGGAATCAGCCCCAGTACTTC.

A note on this clonotype: The conserved closing phenylalanine or tryptophan is absent in this CDR3, likely reflecting a read error. The rearrangement links TRBV19 to TRBJ1-6; a weak D match, TRBD1 (5 bases). Trimming shortened V by 5 bases and J by 7 bases, and 12 bases separated the two germline ends. CDR3 length: 14 amino acids. CDR1 and CDR2 (germline): LNHDA, SQIVND (reference sequence). The CDR3 region is CASSAQGNNSPLHL. The CDR3, as DNA: TGTGCCAGTAGTGCCCAGGGCAACAATTCACCCCTCCACCTT.

This clonotype was seen only a few times. The chain joins TRBV3-1 to TRBJ1-5; D is possibly TRBD1 (6 bases). The CDR3 is made up of 17 amino acids. Trimming took off 3 bases at V and 4 bases at J, with 19 bases between the two ends. Looked up from germline, CDR1 is LGHDT and CDR2 is YNNKEL (reference sequence). CDR3 bases: TGTGCCAGCAGCCACGAAGACGTACCCAGGGGAAATCAGCCCCAGCATTTT. Protein product: CASSHEDVPRGNQPQHF.

Concerning this clonotype itself: One end of the junction is discordant with germline, which a read error may explain. The chain couples TRBV7-3 to TRBJ1-4; D unclear. The CDR3 is 15 amino acids. Germline V CDR1 and CDR2: SGHTA, FQGTGA. The CDR3 nucleotides read TGTGCCAGCAGTTTAACAGACGCAACTAATGAAAAACTGTTTTTT. Its translation is CASSLTDATNEKLFF.

V usage is TRBV4-3 and J usage is TRBJ2-7, with D unclear. V was trimmed by 10 bases and J by 2 bases, leaving 15 bases between them. The CDR3 loop spans 13 amino acids. Germline lookup yields CDR1 LGHNA and CDR2 YSLEER. CDR3 protein: CAIPGNNTYEQYF. CDR3 bases: TGCGCCATCCCAGGCAACAACACCTACGAGCAGTACTTC.

J is TRBJ1-4 and V is TRBV7-9; D might be TRBD1 (5 bases). The CDR3 sequence is 14 residues long. Germline-derived CDR1 and CDR2 are SEHNR and FQNEAQ (reference sequence). Trimming took 11 bases from V and 5 from J, leaving 18 bases between them. In DNA, the CDR3 is TGTGCCTCCAATGACCGGGGACCGAATGAAAAACTGTTTTTT. Residues: CASNDRGPNEKLFF.

This clonotype was seen ten or more times. The chain links TRBV12-3 or TRBV12-4 to TRBJ1-2; D unclear. V lost 2 bases to trimming and J lost 7 bases, with 5 bases between them. The CDR3 loop spans 11 amino acids. For the CDR3, the DNA is TGTGCCAGCAGTTTAAATAGTGGCTACACCTTC. Translated: CASSLNSGYTF.

Many counts were recorded for this clonotype. The chain combines TRBV29-1 with TRBJ2-7; unclear D gene. This CDR3 has 14 amino acids. Germline CDR1 is SQVTM and CDR2 is ANQGSEA. Trimming took off 0 bases at V and 3 bases at J, with 12 bases between the two ends. The CDR3 region has the DNA TGCAGCGTTGAAGATCAGGCTAGAGACTACGAGCAGTACTTC. This translates into CSVEDQARDYEQYF.

The rearrangement uses TRBV29-1 and TRBJ1-1, with 8 bases lining up with TRBD1. The CDR3 runs to 13 residues. Germline CDR1 and CDR2: SQVTM and ANQGSEA. V lost 0 bases to trimming and J lost 5 bases; unmatched junction nucleotides: 2. CDR3 sequence reads: CSVEDRDRTEAFF. The CDR3 DNA sequence: TGCAGCGTTGAAGACCGGGACAGGACTGAAGCTTTCTTT.

This clonotype was detected ten times or more. The gene calls are TRBV29-1 and TRBJ1-2; the match to TRBD1 covers 9 bases. V shed 0 bases and J 6 bases; nucleotides not matched to a gene: 17. The V gene's germline CDR1 is SQVTM and CDR2 ANQGSEA. This CDR3 has 18 residues. Here the CDR3 DNA reads TGCAGCGTTGAAGAAATAAAGGGACAGGGTTCCCTTGGTGATGGCTACACCTTC. Translated, it gives CSVEEIKGQGSLGDGYTF.

This chain uses TRBV7-3 with TRBJ2-6, with D maybe TRBD2 (6 bases). This CDR3 spans 15 amino acids. Germline V gene data show CDR1 as SGHTA and CDR2 as FQGTGA. V dropped 5 bases and J dropped 4 bases, with 12 bases sitting between them. CDR3 DNA sequence: TGTGCCAGCAGCCCATCTACTAGCGGGGCCAACGTCCTGACTTTC. This codes for CASSPSTSGANVLTF.

This clonotype was found many times. The CDR3 DNA reads as TGTGCCAGCAGTGATCCCCGACAGGGTCACGGCTACACCTTC. It yields the protein CASSDPRQGHGYTF. The chain employs TRBV2 and TRBJ1-2, with 7 bases matching TRBD1. Germline-derived CDR1 and CDR2 are SNHLY and FYNNEI. V lost 3 bases to trimming and J lost 8 bases; unmatched junction nucleotides: 9. CDR3 length equals 14 residues. The full variable domain, in which reference TRBV2 and TRBJ1-2 provide the parts outside the CDR3, is EPEVTQTPSHQVTQMGQEVILRCVPISNHLYFYWYRQILGQKVEFLVSFYNNEISEKSEIFDDQFSVERPDGSNFTLKIRSTKLEDSAMYFCASSDPRQGHGYTFGSGTRLTVV.

The table lists this clonotype with a few counts. This CDR3 is CASSEGKGTEAFF. CDR3 bases: TGCGCCAGCAGCGAGGGGAAGGGCACTGAAGCTTTCTTT. The chain recombines TRBV5-1 with TRBJ1-1, with D possibly TRBD1 on 5 matching bases. The CDR3 consists of 13 residues. Germline values: CDR1 SGHRS, CDR2 YFSETQ. Trimming left V 4 bases short and J 4 bases short, with 11 bases between.

The gene calls are TRBV29-1 and TRBJ2-6, with D perhaps being TRBD1 or TRBD2 (6 bases each). Germline loops: CDR1 SQVTM, CDR2 ANQGSEA. V lost 8 bases and J 4 bases, leaving 9 bases between the germline ends. The CDR3 is 12 amino acids. CDR3 nucleotide sequence: TGCAGCACGGGGGCGGGGGCCAACGTCCTGACTTTC. Encoded protein: CSTGAGANVLTF.

This clonotype was recorded at least ten times. V and J are TRBV19 and TRBJ1-5; D ambiguous. Germline CDR1 and CDR2: LNHDA and SQIVND (reference sequence). The V and J ends lost 3 bases and 6 bases respectively, with 12 bases between them. There are 14 residues in the CDR3. CDR3 nucleotides: TGTGCCAGTAGTATTTACCCAGGCGCTCAGCCCCAGCATTTT. It encodes CASSIYPGAQPQHF.

CDR3 DNA sequence: TGTGCCAGTGATTATAGCAATCAGCCCCAGCATTTT. Its translation: CASDYSNQPQHF. The chain links TRBV6-1 to TRBJ1-5, with no clear D. This CDR3 spans 12 amino acids. Looked up from germline, CDR1 is MNHNS and CDR2 is SASEGT. The V gene lost 9 bases and the J gene lost 0 bases, with 6 bases spanning the gap.

The table lists this clonotype with a count of one. This chain links TRBV25-1 with TRBJ1-2; TRBD1 is a possible D gene (6 bases). The CDR3 loop spans 13 amino acids. Germline-derived CDR1 and CDR2 are MGHDK and SYGVNS. In nucleotides, the CDR3 is TGTGCTAGGAGGGACACCGGAAACTATGGCTACACCTTC. Residues: CARRDTGNYGYTF.

The genes are TRBV29-1 and TRBJ1-2; no reliable D call. Germline assignment: CDR1 SQVTM and CDR2 ANQGSEA. V was clipped by 8 bases and J by 5 bases, with 12 bases between them. The CDR3 covers 11 residues. CDR3 bases: TGCAGCCTCGGACGGGAGTATGGCTACACCTTC. Translating gives CSLGREYGYTF.

This clonotype was observed at least ten times. The chain couples TRBV29-1 to TRBJ2-7, with unresolved D. CDR3 length: 12 amino acids. Trimming shortened V by 4 bases and J by 0 bases, and 7 bases separated the two germline ends. Looked up from germline, CDR1 is SQVTM and CDR2 is ANQGSEA. This CDR3 reads CSVGSASYEQYF. CDR3 in DNA: TGCAGCGTTGGGAGCGCCTCCTACGAGCAGTACTTC.

The table lists this clonotype with many counts. This sequence joins TRBV5-1 and TRBJ1-2, with D unresolved. V was pared by 4 bases and J by 6 bases, with 7 bases between. CDR1 is SGHRS, CDR2 YFSETQ, per germline. CDR3 size: 11 residues. The CDR3 sequence: CASSAMDGYTF. CDR3 bases: TGCGCCAGCAGCGCCATGGATGGCTACACCTTC.

The chain employs TRBV7-2 and TRBJ1-1, with 9 bases fitting TRBD1. The CDR3 totals 18 residues. V lost 0 bases, J lost 5 bases, and 13 bases stayed unmatched. CDR1 is SGHTA and CDR2 is FQGNSA in the germline V gene. CDR3 in DNA: TGTGCCAGCAGCTTAGCGTTTGGGGGGACAGGGCTCAGGACTGAAGCTTTCTTT. Its translation is CASSLAFGGTGLRTEAFF.

Remarks on this clonotype: One junction end disagrees with the germline gene, perhaps due to a read error. V gene TRBV5-1 combines with J gene TRBJ2-7; 7 nucleotides line up with TRBD2. Per germline, CDR1 SGHRS and CDR2 YFSETQ. There are 14 residues in the CDR3. The CDR3 nucleotides read TGTGCCAGCAGCCCCTCAAGCGGGGAGTACGAGCAGTACTTC. Protein sequence: CASSPSSGEYEQYF.

The CDR3 DNA reads as TGTGCCAGCAGTATCCACAGGGTTGGACAGCCCCAGCATTTT. Translating gives CASSIHRVGQPQHF. The V call is TRBV6-5, the J call TRBJ1-5; D may be TRBD1 (6 bases). The CDR3 is made up of 14 amino acids. From germline, CDR1 is MNHEY and CDR2 SVGAGI. V lost 5 bases and J lost 7, with 15 bases in between.